A selection of T cell receptor beta chains follows, all from one sample in a study of cytomegalovirus exposure and HLA in healthy donors. Data came from immunoSEQ multiplex PCR; TCRdb stores just in-frame clones and leaves some out. The table shows roughly 31,000 clones, with less than 70% occurring only once. Source material: PBMCs. The source of these receptors is a male donor in good health and CMV-seropositive. Each CDR3 is given with its conserved first and last residue. The D gene is left open where the match is weak. Size values are once, few and many counts, or a class for expanded clones, and some rows have none.

d_gene,abundance,v_gene,j_gene,CDR3aa,CDR3nt
TRBD1,few,TRBV5-1,TRBJ1-1,CASRGQTGTEAFF,TGCGCCAGCAGGGGACAGACGGGGACTGAAGCTTTCTTT
.,few,TRBV15,TRBJ2-7,CATSRDGGPYEQYF,TGTGCCACCAGCAGAGACGGGGGTCCCTACGAGCAGTACTTC
.,.,TRBV19,TRBJ1-2,CASSDLPGSYYGYTF,TGTGCCAGTAGTGACCTTCCTGGGAGTTACTATGGCTACACCTTC
.,.,TRBV5-4,TRBJ2-5,CASSSVETQYF,TGTGCCAGCAGCTCAGTGGAGACCCAGTACTTC
TRBD1,.,TRBV2,TRBJ1-2,CASSEGTGYYGYTF,TGTGCCAGCAGTGAGGGGACAGGGTACTATGGCTACACCTTC
.,.,TRBV19,TRBJ1-2,CASRSGNYGYTF,TGTGCCTCCAGGTCTGGGAACTATGGCTACACCTTC
.,.,TRBV6-1,TRBJ1-2,CASSEIRLGYTF,TGTGCCAGCAGTGAAATCAGGCTTGGCTACACCTTC
.,.,TRBV7-7,TRBJ1-1,CASRFTVNTEALF,TGTGCTAGCAGATTTACAGTGAACACTGAAGCTTTATTT
TRBD2,.,TRBV7-9,TRBJ2-3,CASSLVGTRFTDTQYF,TGTGCCAGCAGCTTAGTGGGGACTAGGTTCACAGATACGCAGTATTTT
.,.,TRBV19,TRBJ2-3,CASTLGQWSTDTQYF,TGTGCCAGTACCCTCGGACAGTGGAGCACAGATACGCAGTATTTT
TRBD1,.,TRBV29-1,TRBJ1-1,CSVLQTGGKRTEAFF,TGCAGCGTCCTACAGACAGGGGGCAAACGGACTGAAGCTTTCTTT
.,.,TRBV11-3,TRBJ2-5,CASSLRGYQETQYF,TGTGCCAGCAGCTTGAGGGGGTACCAAGAGACCCAGTACTTC
TRBD2,.,TRBV19,TRBJ2-1,CASSAGQAGGVNEQFF,TGTGCCAGTAGTGCCGGCCAAGCGGGGGGAGTCAATGAGCAGTTCTTC
.,.,TRBV7-3,TRBJ2-3,CASSLSAGSTDTQYF,TGTGCCAGCAGCTTAAGCGCGGGGAGCACAGATACGCAGTATTTT
.,.,TRBV28,TRBJ1-1,CASSLSQISAFF,TGTGCCAGCAGTTTATCGCAGATCTCAGCTTTCTTT
.,.,TRBV10-3,TRBJ2-7,CAISEGAGRYEQYF,TGTGCCATCAGTGAGGGGGCAGGGCGCTACGAGCAGTACTTC
.,.,TRBV28,TRBJ2-7,CASSSFYEQYF,TGTGCCAGCAGTTCCTTCTACGAGCAGTACTTC
.,.,TRBV4-1,TRBJ2-7,CASSQDTGTRGYEQYF,TGCGCCAGCAGCCAAGATACCGGAACCCGCGGCTACGAGCAGTACTTC
TRBD1,few,TRBV7-9,TRBJ2-7,CASSSPGTGNYEQYF,TGTGCCAGCAGCTCGCCCGGGACAGGGAACTACGAGCAGTACTTC
.,.,TRBV5-1,TRBJ1-4,CASSWRDRRASNEKLFF,TGCGCCAGCAGCTGGAGGGACCGACGCGCGTCTAATGAAAAACTGTTTTTT
.,.,TRBV7-9,TRBJ1-1,CASSPGPAGGTEAFF,TGTGCCAGCAGCCCCGGGCCTGCCGGGGGGACTGAAGCTTTCTTT
.,.,TRBV4-1,TRBJ2-3,CASSQHARGTQYF,TGCGCCAGCAGCCAGCATGCCCGGGGTACGCAGTATTTT
TRBD1,.,TRBV28,TRBJ2-5,CASSPRDREKETQYF,TGTGCCAGCAGTCCCCGGGACAGGGAAAAAGAGACCCAGTACTTC
.,.,TRBV6-1,TRBJ2-5,CASSARTGETQYF,TGTGCCAGCAGTGCCCGTACAGGGGAGACCCAGTACTTC
TRBD2,once,TRBV30,TRBJ2-7,CAWSVLTSGRGYEQYF,TGTGCCTGGAGTGTCCTGACTAGCGGGAGAGGGTACGAGCAGTACTTC
TRBD1,.,TRBV5-1,TRBJ1-6,CASSAGTGNSPLHF,TGCGCCAGCAGCGCAGGGACAGGGAATTCCCCCCTCCACTTT
.,few,TRBV5-4,TRBJ1-2,CASSQARGGANYGYTF,TGTGCCAGCAGCCAAGCACGCGGGGGAGCTAACTATGGCTACACCTTC
.,.,TRBV7-3,TRBJ2-3,CASSLGQQDTQYF,TGTGCCAGCAGCTTGGGCCAACAAGATACGCAGTATTTT
.,.,TRBV5-4,TRBJ1-2,CASIAKGADGYTF,TGTGCCAGCATTGCAAAAGGGGCTGATGGCTACACCTTC
.,.,TRBV7-3,TRBJ2-1,CASSLTGLYNEQFF,TGTGCCAGCAGCTTAACGGGACTTTACAATGAGCAGTTCTTC
.,.,TRBV7-9,TRBJ1-1,CASSLEGGLNTEAFF,TGTGCCAGCAGCTTAGAAGGAGGCTTGAACACTGAAGCTTTCTTT
.,.,TRBV6-5,TRBJ1-1,CASSYSKSHEAFF,TGTGCCAGCAGTTACTCGAAGAGCCATGAAGCTTTCTTT
.,.,TRBV5-1,TRBJ2-7,CASSLEALGAYEQYF,TGCGCCAGCAGCTTGGAGGCCCTTGGAGCCTACGAGCAGTACTTC
TRBD1,.,TRBV7-3,TRBJ1-1,CASSSGGPEAFF,TGTGCCAGCAGCTCAGGGGGGCCCGAAGCTTTCTTT
.,.,TRBV6-1,TRBJ2-7,CASGGLPGYEQYF,TGTGCCAGCGGGGGACTCCCGGGCTACGAGCAGTACTTC
TRBD1,.,TRBV18,TRBJ2-7,CASSGTGVSYEQYF,TGTGCCAGCTCCGGGACAGGGGTGTCCTACGAGCAGTACTTC
.,.,TRBV14,TRBJ2-1,CASSQGLGREQFF,TGTGCCAGCAGCCAAGGCTTAGGGAGAGAGCAGTTCTTC
TRBD1,.,TRBV29-1,TRBJ2-7,CSVVPGQSYEQYF,TGCAGCGTTGTGCCGGGACAGTCCTACGAGCAGTACTTC
.,.,TRBV9,TRBJ1-4,CASSDGGSGEKLFF,TGTGCCAGCAGCGATGGGGGGTCGGGCGAAAAACTGTTTTTT
TRBD1,.,TRBV11-2,TRBJ2-7,CASSLEPGGRYEQYF,TGTGCCAGCAGCTTAGAGCCAGGGGGTCGCTACGAGCAGTACTTC
TRBD2,.,TRBV10-2,TRBJ2-7,CASGLAPYEQYF,TGCGCCAGTGGACTAGCCCCCTACGAGCAGTACTTC
TRBD1,.,TRBV15,TRBJ2-6,CATSSRQGGYSVLTF,TGTGCCACCAGCAGCCGACAGGGGGGGTATAGCGTCCTGACTTTC
TRBD1,once,TRBV29-1,TRBJ1-1,CSVETGVMNTEAFF,TGCAGCGTTGAAACAGGGGTTATGAACACTGAAGCTTTCTTT
.,.,TRBV4-1,TRBJ1-1,CASSPEGLGDTEAFF,TGCGCCAGCAGCCCGGAAGGGCTCGGGGACACTGAAGCTTTCTTT
.,few,TRBV6-1,TRBJ1-5,CASSQDYHQPQHF,TGTGCCAGCAGTCAGGATTATCATCAGCCCCAGCATTTT
.,.,TRBV7-3,TRBJ2-1,CASSLSGTHSNEQFF,TGTGCCAGCAGCTTATCCGGGACTCACTCCAATGAGCAGTTCTTC
TRBD2,few,TRBV19,TRBJ2-3,CASSTGLAGTDTQYF,TGTGCCAGTAGTACCGGACTAGCGGGAACAGATACGCAGTATTTT
.,few,TRBV4-1,TRBJ1-1,CASSQGTDMNTEAFF,TGCGCCAGCAGCCAAGGGACAGATATGAACACTGAAGCTTTCTTT
.,.,TRBV6-1,TRBJ1-3,CAGTQGLYSGNTIYF,TGTGCCGGAACTCAGGGCCTCTACTCTGGAAACACCATATATTTT
TRBD2,.,TRBV6-5,TRBJ2-1,CASSYSRSGGANEQFF,TGTGCCAGCAGTTACTCGAGAAGCGGGGGGGCGAATGAGCAGTTCTTC